This TCR beta chain came from a study of response to subunit inactivated influenza vaccine. Findings of the study overall: The authors suggested that every seasonal influenza vaccination recruits few new T cells.

MiXCR was run by TCRdb on the RT-PCR reads, yielding one entry per CDR3 protein. The sample consists of 600,000 to 850,000 distinct CDR3 sequences, 14% of them appearing once. This clonotype was counted only a few times. Its specificity is not known. V lost 2 bases and J 2 bases, leaving 3 bases between the germline ends. CDR1 is MGHDK, CDR2 SYGVNS, per germline. There are 12 residues in the CDR3. The chain has TRBV25-1 and TRBJ1-2; D gene uncertain. Sequencing used PBMCs from blood, obtained approximately 15 days before vaccination. The receptor's source is a man in his fifties who received an inactivated influenza vaccine. CDR3 protein: CASSERNYGYTF. CDR3 in DNA: TGTGCCAGCAGTGAACGGAACTATGGCTACACCTTC.